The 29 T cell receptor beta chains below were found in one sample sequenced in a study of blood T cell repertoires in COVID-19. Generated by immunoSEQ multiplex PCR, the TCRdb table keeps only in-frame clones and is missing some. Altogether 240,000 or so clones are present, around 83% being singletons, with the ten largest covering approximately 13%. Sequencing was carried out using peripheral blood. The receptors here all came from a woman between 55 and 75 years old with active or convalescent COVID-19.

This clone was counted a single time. CDR3: CASSQTGSSYNEQFF. CDR3 DNA sequence: TGTGCCAGCAGCCAAACAGGGAGCTCCTACAATGAGCAGTTCTTC. This chain connects TRBV5-5 to TRBJ2-1; TRBD1 might be the D (6 bases). Germline assignment: CDR1 SGHKS and CDR2 YYEKEE (reference sequence). Deletions cut 4 bases from V and 0 bases from J, with 11 bases between. This CDR3 is built from 15 residues.

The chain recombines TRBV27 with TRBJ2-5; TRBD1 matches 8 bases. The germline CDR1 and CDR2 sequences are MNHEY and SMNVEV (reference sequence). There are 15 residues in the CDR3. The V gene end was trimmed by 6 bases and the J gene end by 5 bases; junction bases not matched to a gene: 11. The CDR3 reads CASSPDRGVRETQYF. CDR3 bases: TGTGCCAGCAGCCCTGACAGGGGAGTAAGGGAGACCCAGTACTTC.

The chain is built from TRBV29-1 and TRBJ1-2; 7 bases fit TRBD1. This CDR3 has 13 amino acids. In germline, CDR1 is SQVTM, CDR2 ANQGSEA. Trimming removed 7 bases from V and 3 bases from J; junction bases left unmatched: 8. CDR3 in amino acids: CSAVTGSDYGYTF. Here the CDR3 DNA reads TGCAGCGCCGTGACAGGGTCGGACTATGGCTACACCTTC.

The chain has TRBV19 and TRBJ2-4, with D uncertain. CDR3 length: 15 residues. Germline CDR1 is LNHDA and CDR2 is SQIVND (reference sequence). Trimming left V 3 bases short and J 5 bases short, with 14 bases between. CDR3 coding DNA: TGTGCCAGTAGTATGTCGTCCGTGGGCGAAAACATTCAGTACTTC. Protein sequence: CASSMSSVGENIQYF.

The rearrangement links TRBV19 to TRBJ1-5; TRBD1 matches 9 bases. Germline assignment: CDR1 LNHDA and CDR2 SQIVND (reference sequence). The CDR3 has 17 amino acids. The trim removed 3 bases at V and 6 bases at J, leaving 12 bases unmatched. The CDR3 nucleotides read TGTGCCAGTAGTATGGGGTTCTGGGACAGGGTAACTCAGCCCCAGCATTTT. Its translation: CASSMGFWDRVTQPQHF. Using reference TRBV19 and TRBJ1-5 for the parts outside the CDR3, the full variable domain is DGGITQSPKYLFRKEGQNVTLSCEQNLNHDAMYWYRQDPGQGLRLIYYSQIVNDFQKGDIAEGYSVSREKKESFPLTVTSAQKNPTAFYLCASSMGFWDRVTQPQHFGDGTRLSIL.

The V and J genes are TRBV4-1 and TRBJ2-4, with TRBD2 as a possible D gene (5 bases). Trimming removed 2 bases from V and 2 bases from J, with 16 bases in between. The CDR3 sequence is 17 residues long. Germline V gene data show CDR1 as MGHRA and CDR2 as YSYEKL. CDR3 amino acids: CASSQPREAATKNIQYF. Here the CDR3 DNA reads TGCGCCAGCAGCCAACCACGGGAAGCGGCGACCAAAAACATTCAGTACTTC.

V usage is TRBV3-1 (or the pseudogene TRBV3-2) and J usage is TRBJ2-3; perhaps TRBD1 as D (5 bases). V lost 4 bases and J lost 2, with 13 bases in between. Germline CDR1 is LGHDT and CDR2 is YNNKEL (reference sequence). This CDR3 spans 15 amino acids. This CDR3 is CASSLPTETTDTQYF. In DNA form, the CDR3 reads TGTGCCAGCAGCCTCCCGACAGAGACCACAGATACGCAGTATTTT.

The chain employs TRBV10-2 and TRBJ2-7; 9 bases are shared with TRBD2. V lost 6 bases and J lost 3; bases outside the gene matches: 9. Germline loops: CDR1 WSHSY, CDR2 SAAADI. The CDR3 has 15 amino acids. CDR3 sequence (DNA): TGCGCCAGCAGGGGTAGCGGGGGAAGCATCTACGAGCAGTACTTC. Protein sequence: CASRGSGGSIYEQYF.

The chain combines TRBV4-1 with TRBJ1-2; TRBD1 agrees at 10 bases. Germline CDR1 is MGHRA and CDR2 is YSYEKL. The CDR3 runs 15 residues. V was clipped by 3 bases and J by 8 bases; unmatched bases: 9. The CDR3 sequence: CASSHLTGTGVGYTF. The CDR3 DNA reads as TGCGCCAGCAGCCACCTAACCGGGACAGGGGTCGGCTACACCTTC.

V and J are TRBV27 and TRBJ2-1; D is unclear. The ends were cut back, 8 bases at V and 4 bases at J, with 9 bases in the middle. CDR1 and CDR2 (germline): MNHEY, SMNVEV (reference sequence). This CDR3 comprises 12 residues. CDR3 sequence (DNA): TGTGCCAGCGGGCTCACTTACAATGAGCAGTTCTTC. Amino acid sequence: CASGLTYNEQFF.

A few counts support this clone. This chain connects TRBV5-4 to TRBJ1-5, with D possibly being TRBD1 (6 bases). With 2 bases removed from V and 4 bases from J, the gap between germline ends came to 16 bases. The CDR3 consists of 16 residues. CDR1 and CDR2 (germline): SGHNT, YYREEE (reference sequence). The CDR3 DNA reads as TGTGCCAGCAGCTTAGGGGGGGGTATCATGAATCAGCCCCAGCATTTT. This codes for CASSLGGGIMNQPQHF.

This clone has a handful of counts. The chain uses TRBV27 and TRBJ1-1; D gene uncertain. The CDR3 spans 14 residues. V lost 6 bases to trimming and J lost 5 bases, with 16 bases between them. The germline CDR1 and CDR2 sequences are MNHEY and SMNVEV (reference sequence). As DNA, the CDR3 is TGTGCCAGCAGGTTGGGTGGACGGGGAACTGAAGCTTTCTTT. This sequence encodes CASRLGGRGTEAFF.

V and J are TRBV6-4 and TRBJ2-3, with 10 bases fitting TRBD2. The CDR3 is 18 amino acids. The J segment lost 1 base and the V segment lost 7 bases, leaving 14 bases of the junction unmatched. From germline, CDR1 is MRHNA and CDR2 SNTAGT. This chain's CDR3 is CASKVAGGPTCGTDTQYF. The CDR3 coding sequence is TGTGCCAGCAAAGTAGCGGGGGGCCCCACCTGTGGCACAGATACGCAGTATTTT.

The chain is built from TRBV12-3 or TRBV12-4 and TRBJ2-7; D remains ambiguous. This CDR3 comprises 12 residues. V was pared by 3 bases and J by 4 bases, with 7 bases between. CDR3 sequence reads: CASSFMSYEQYF. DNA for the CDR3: TGTGCCAGCAGTTTTATGTCGTACGAGCAGTACTTC.

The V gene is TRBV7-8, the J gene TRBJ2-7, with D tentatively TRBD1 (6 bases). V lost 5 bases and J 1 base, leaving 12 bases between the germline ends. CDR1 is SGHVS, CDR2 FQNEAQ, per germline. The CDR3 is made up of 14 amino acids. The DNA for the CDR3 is TGTGCCAGCAGCGCGGACAGTTCTTCCTACGAGCAGTACTTC. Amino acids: CASSADSSSYEQYF.

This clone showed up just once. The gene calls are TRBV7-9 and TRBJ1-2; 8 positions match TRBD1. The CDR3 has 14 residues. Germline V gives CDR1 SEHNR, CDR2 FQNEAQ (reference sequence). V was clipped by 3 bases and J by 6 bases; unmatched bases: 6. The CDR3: CASSLVAGGDGYTF. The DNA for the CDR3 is TGTGCCAGCAGCTTGGTCGCAGGGGGCGATGGCTACACCTTC.

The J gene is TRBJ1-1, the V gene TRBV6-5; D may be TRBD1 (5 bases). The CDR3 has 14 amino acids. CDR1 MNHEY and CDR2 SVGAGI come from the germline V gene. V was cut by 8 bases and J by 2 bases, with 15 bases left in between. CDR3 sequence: CASRGRHLNTEAFF. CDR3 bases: TGTGCCAGCCGGGGGAGACACCTTAACACTGAAGCTTTCTTT.

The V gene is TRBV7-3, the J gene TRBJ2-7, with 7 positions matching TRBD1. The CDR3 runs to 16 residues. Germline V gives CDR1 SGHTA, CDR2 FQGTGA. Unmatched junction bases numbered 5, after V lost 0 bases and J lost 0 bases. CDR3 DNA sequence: TGTGCCAGCAGCTTAACCGGGACAGCGAACTCCTACGAGCAGTACTTC. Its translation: CASSLTGTANSYEQYF.

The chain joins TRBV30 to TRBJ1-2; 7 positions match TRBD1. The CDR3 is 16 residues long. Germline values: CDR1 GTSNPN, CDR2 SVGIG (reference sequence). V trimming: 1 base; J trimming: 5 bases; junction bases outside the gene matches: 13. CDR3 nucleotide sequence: TGTGCCTGGAGTGGACAGGGTTTCCCTATATCATATGGCTACACCTTC. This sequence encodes CAWSGQGFPISYGYTF.

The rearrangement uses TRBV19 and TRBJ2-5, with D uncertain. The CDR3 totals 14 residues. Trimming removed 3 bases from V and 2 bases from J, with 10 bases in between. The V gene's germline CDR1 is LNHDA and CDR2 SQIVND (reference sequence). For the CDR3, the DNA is TGTGCCAGTAGTATGGTTTCGCAGCAAGAGACCCAGTACTTC. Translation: CASSMVSQQETQYF.

The CDR3 bases are TGTGCCAGCAGCTTTTCTAGCGGGCCCGAGCAGTACTTC. Residues: CASSFSSGPEQYF. V is TRBV7-2 and J is TRBJ2-7; TRBD2 aligns across 8 bases. Germline trimming cut 3 bases from V and 6 bases from J; bases unmatched to any gene: 4. This CDR3 comprises 13 residues. The germline gives CDR1 SGHTA, CDR2 FQGNSA.

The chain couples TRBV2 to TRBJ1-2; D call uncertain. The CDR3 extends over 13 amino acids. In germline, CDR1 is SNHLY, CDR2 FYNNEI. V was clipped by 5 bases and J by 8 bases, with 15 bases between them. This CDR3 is CASSPVAAGGYTF. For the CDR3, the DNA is TGTGCCAGCAGTCCGGTAGCGGCGGGAGGCTACACCTTC. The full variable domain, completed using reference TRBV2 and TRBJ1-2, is EPEVTQTPSHQVTQMGQEVILRCVPISNHLYFYWYRQILGQKVEFLVSFYNNEISEKSEIFDDQFSVERPDGSNFTLKIRSTKLEDSAMYFCASSPVAAGGYTFGSGTRLTVV.

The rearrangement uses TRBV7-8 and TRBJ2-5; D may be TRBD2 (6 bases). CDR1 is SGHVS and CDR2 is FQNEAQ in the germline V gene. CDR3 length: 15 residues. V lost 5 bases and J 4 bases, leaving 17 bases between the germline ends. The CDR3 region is CASSDLTSRRETQYF. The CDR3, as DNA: TGTGCCAGCAGCGATCTCACTAGCCGGAGAGAGACCCAGTACTTC.

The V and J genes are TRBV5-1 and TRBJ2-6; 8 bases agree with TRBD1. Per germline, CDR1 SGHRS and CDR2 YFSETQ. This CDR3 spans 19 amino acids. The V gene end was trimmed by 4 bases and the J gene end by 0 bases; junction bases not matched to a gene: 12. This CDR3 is CASSAGSGTGSSGANVLTF. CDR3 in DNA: TGCGCCAGCAGCGCAGGATCCGGGACAGGCTCCTCTGGGGCCAACGTCCTGACTTTC.

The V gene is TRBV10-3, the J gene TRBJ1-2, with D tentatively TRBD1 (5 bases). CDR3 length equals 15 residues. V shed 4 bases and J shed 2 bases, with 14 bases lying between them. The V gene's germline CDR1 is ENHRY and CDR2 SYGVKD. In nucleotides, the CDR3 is TGTGCCATCAGTGGGGGGGGAGTTTCGAACTATGGCTACACCTTC. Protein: CAISGGGVSNYGYTF.

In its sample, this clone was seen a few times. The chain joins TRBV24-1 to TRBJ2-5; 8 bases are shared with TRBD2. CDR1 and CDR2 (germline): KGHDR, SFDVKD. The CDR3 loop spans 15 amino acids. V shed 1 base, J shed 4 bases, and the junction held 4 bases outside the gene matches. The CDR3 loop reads CATSDFERGIETQYF. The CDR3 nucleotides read TGTGCCACCAGTGATTTCGAGCGGGGGATAGAGACCCAGTACTTC.

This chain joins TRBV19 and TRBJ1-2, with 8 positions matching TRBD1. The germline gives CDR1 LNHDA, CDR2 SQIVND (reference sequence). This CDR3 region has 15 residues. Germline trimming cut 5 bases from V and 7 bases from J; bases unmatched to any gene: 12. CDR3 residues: CASSPQQGQEGGYTF. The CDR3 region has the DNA TGTGCCAGTAGTCCACAACAGGGACAGGAGGGTGGCTACACCTTC.

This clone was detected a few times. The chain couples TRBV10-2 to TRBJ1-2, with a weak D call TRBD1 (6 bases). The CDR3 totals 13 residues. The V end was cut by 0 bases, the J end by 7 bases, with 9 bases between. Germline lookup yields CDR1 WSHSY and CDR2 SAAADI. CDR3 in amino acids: CASSESTGSGYTF. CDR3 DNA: TGCGCCAGCAGTGAGTCGACAGGCAGTGGCTACACCTTC.

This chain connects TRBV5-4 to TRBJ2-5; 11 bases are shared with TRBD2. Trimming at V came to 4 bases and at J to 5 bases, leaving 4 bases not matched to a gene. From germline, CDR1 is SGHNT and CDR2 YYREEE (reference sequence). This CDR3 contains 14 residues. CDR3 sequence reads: CASSHSGGAETQYF. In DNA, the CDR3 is TGTGCCAGCAGCCATAGCGGGGGGGCTGAGACCCAGTACTTC.